This TCR beta chain was recorded in a study of blood T cell repertoires in COVID-19. Study-wide background: Italy, Spain and the United States were the sources of the convalescent and acute COVID-19 samples. In each case, the material was cDNA or gDNA derived from T cells, B-cell-depleted T cells, or PBMCs.

Original data processing: Researchers report that nucleated cell counts were estimated from reference gene primer amplification. TCRdb's copy holds only in-frame clones and misses some; the assay was immunoSEQ multiplex PCR. V and J calls and clone size are those listed in that table; D and trimming were worked out from the DNA. The sample shows about 100,000 clones, about 77% of them seen only once. V lost 4 bases, J lost 3 bases, and 16 bases lay in between. This CDR3 is 17 amino acids long. CDR1 and CDR2 (germline): MNHNS, SASEGT. The chain uses TRBV6-1 and TRBJ1-6; D perhaps matches TRBD1 (5 bases). This receptor was identified in a man between 65 and 85 years old with active or convalescent COVID-19. The sequencing sample was made of peripheral blood. The DNA for the CDR3 is TGTGCCAGCAGTGTTTCCCAACAGGAAGGCTATAATTCACCCCTCCACTTT. As protein: CASSVSQQEGYNSPLHF.